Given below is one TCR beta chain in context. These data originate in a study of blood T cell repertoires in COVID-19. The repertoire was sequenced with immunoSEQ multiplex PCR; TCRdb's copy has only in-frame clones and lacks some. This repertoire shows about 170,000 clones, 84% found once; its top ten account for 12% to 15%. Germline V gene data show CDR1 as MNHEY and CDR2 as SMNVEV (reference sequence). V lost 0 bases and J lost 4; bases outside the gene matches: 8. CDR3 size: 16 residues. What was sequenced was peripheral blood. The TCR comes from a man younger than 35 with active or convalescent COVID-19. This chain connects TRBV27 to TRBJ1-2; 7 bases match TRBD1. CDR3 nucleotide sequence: TGTGCCAGCAGTTTATCGAACAGGGGAGTCGGCTATGGCTACACCTTC. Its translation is CASSLSNRGVGYGYTF.